The TCR beta chain under discussion was sequenced for a study of CXCR3-negative and CXCR3-positive naive CD8 T cells. The V gene's germline CDR1 is SGHRS and CDR2 YFSETQ. The CDR3 contains 16 residues. Researchers prepared the TRB cDNA libraries using 5' RACE with UMI labels. TCRdb re-called the 5' RACE reads; every CDR3 protein appears as one record, without DNA. The sample totals under 65,000 distinct CDR3 sequences. The study's findings and limits: CXCR3-negative and CXCR3-positive naive cells shared comparable TRBV-TRBJ usage, but memory cells did not.

A note on this clonotype: Its antigen is as yet unknown.

This TCR derives from a human donor in good health. Some clones in this sample may be carry-over from other donors' samples. The rearrangement uses TRBV5-1 and TRBJ2-1. The sample taken for sequencing was memory CD8+ T cells from blood. CDR3 sequence reads: CASSSRLGADYNEQFF.